These T cell receptor beta chains were read from a single sample in a study of T cells in Graves' hyperthyroidism and ophthalmopathy. TCRdb analysed the multiplex PCR reads with MiXCR anew, one entry per CDR3 protein. This table holds under 250,000 distinct CDR3 sequences, approximately 16% found once. The sequenced sample was blood. These receptors were taken from a woman in her forties or fifties with Graves' hyperthyroidism. CDR3s include the opening cysteine and the closing phenylalanine or tryptophan. A D gene is named only where the DNA matches it firmly. Expanded clones get a size class; other rows say once, few or many, or leave the size out.

d_call: -; v_call: TRBV29-1; clone_size: -; j_call: TRBJ1-4; cdr3_aa: CSVEWGGGEKLFF; cdr3_nt: TGCAGCGTTGAATGGGGCGGCGGAGAAAAACTGTTTTTT
d_call: -; v_call: TRBV6-2/TRBV6-3; clone_size: many; j_call: TRBJ2-1; cdr3_aa: CASIPQLAFSYNEQFF; cdr3_nt: TGTGCCAGCATACCTCAGCTAGCGTTTTCCTACAATGAGCAGTTCTTC
d_call: TRBD2; v_call: TRBV7-2; clone_size: many; j_call: TRBJ2-5; cdr3_aa: CASSLTGTRVETQYF; cdr3_nt: TGTGCCAGCAGCTTAACCGGGACTAGGGTAGAGACCCAGTACTTC
d_call: -; v_call: TRBV9; clone_size: -; j_call: TRBJ2-3; cdr3_aa: CASSVVAGADTQYF; cdr3_nt: TGTGCCAGCAGCGTAGTAGCCGGGGCAGATACGCAGTATTTT
d_call: -; v_call: TRBV7-9; clone_size: many; j_call: TRBJ1-1; cdr3_aa: CASSLVQMNTEAFF; cdr3_nt: TGTGCCAGCAGCTTAGTACAGATGAACACTGAAGCTTTCTTT
d_call: -; v_call: TRBV11-2; clone_size: many; j_call: TRBJ2-3; cdr3_aa: CASSPQLAALTDTQYF; cdr3_nt: TGTGCCAGCAGCCCACAATTAGCGGCCCTGACAGATACGCAGTATTTT
d_call: -; v_call: TRBV5-8; clone_size: few; j_call: TRBJ2-5; cdr3_aa: CASSKTTGGGETQYF; cdr3_nt: TGTGCCAGCAGCAAAACAACAGGGGGGGGAGAGACCCAGTACTTC
d_call: -; v_call: TRBV20-1; clone_size: many; j_call: TRBJ1-2; cdr3_aa: CSASKTEIYGGYTF; cdr3_nt: TGCAGTGCTAGCAAGACAGAAATCTACGGTGGCTACACCTTC
d_call: -; v_call: TRBV20-1; clone_size: few; j_call: TRBJ2-1; cdr3_aa: CSASETYLQGQFF; cdr3_nt: TGCAGTGCTAGTGAGACTTACCTACAAGGGCAGTTCTTC
d_call: -; v_call: TRBV2; clone_size: few; j_call: TRBJ2-7; cdr3_aa: CASSVDFDSYEQYF; cdr3_nt: TGTGCCAGCAGTGTCGACTTCGACTCTTACGAGCAGTACTTC
d_call: TRBD2; v_call: TRBV18; clone_size: few; j_call: TRBJ2-1; cdr3_aa: CASSPKREAYNEQFF; cdr3_nt: TGTGCCAGCTCACCCAAGCGGGAGGCCTACAATGAGCAGTTCTTC
d_call: TRBD2; v_call: TRBV20-1; clone_size: many; j_call: TRBJ2-7; cdr3_aa: CSARVGGSPLEQYF; cdr3_nt: TGCAGTGCTAGAGTCGGGGGGAGCCCTCTCGAGCAGTACTTC